The 27 T cell receptor beta chains reported below all come from one sample, sequenced in a study of blood T cell repertoires in COVID-19. Measured with immunoSEQ multiplex PCR; TCRdb has only the in-frame clones, and not every one. The table lists about 220,000 clones, around 80% of them singletons. What was sequenced was peripheral blood. The receptors were sampled from a woman aged 65 to 85 with acute or convalescent COVID-19.

This clone has just a few counts. The V gene is TRBV12-3 or TRBV12-4, the J gene TRBJ2-1, with D possibly matching TRBD1 (6 bases). CDR3 length: 12 residues. The ends were cut back, 3 bases at V and 16 bases at J, with 16 bases in the middle. The CDR3: CASSFPQGNQFF. Here the CDR3 DNA reads TGTGCCAGCAGTTTCCCCCAGGGGAATCAATTCTTC.

V is TRBV6-5 and J is TRBJ1-6; possible D gene TRBD1, 5 bases. This CDR3 is built from 14 residues. V lost 4 bases and J 8 bases, leaving 12 bases between the germline ends. The V gene's germline CDR1 is MNHEY and CDR2 SVGAGI. The CDR3 DNA follows: TGTGCCAGCAGTTTGCGGGACCAAGATTCACCCCTCCACTTT. Protein sequence: CASSLRDQDSPLHF.

The V and J genes are TRBV3-1 (or the pseudogene TRBV3-2) and TRBJ2-7; 10 nucleotides align to TRBD2. The V gene's germline CDR1 is LGHDT and CDR2 YNNKEL (reference sequence). The CDR3 sequence is 14 residues long. The J segment lost 3 bases and the V segment lost 3 bases, leaving 2 bases of the junction unmatched. The CDR3 reads CASSQASGGYEQYF. The CDR3 nucleotides are TGTGCCAGCAGCCAGGCTAGCGGGGGCTACGAGCAGTACTTC.

The chain employs TRBV6-5 and TRBJ1-2; D not resolved. Germline-derived CDR1 and CDR2 are MNHEY and SVGAGI. The CDR3 totals 11 residues. Deletions cut 4 bases from V and 8 bases from J, with 8 bases between. The CDR3 here is CASSWRGGYTF. CDR3 nucleotides: TGTGCCAGCAGTTGGAGAGGCGGCTACACCTTC.

The rearrangement uses TRBV4-2 and TRBJ1-2; D gene uncertain. V was clipped by 5 bases and J by 1 base, with 5 bases between them. The germline CDR1 and CDR2 sequences are LGHNA and YNFKEQ. This CDR3 contains 12 residues. The CDR3 sequence is CASSFNNYGYTF. CDR3 sequence (DNA): TGTGCCAGCAGCTTTAATAACTATGGCTACACCTTC.

The sample holds one count of this clone. The chain is built from TRBV15 and TRBJ2-7; TRBD2 might be the D (5 bases). CDR1 is LNHNV, CDR2 YYDKDF, per germline (reference sequence). V was cut by 0 bases and J by 1 base, with 7 bases left in between. This CDR3 is built from 14 residues. CDR3: CATSRETGSYEQYF. The CDR3 DNA is TGTGCCACCAGCAGAGAGACGGGGTCCTACGAGCAGTACTTC.

This chain connects TRBV5-1 to TRBJ1-1; 7 bases match TRBD1. Germline loops: CDR1 SGHRS, CDR2 YFSETQ. V shed 5 bases, J shed 1 base, and the junction held 5 bases outside the gene matches. The CDR3 covers 14 residues. For the CDR3, the DNA is TGCGCCAGCAGTCGTGGGACAGCGAACACTGAAGCTTTCTTT. The encoded protein is CASSRGTANTEAFF. The entire variable domain, with the rest obtained from reference TRBV5-1 and TRBJ1-1, is as follows: KAGVTQTPRYLIKTRGQQVTLSCSPISGHRSVSWYQQTPGQGLQFLFEYFSETQRNKGNFPGRFSGRQFSNSRSEMNVSTLELGDSALYLCASSRGTANTEAFFGQGTRLTVV.

The rearrangement links TRBV5-1 to TRBJ2-2; 7 bases match TRBD1. Germline CDR1 and CDR2: SGHRS and YFSETQ. This CDR3 spans 16 amino acids. V shed 4 bases, J shed 2 bases, and the junction held 8 bases outside the gene matches. The CDR3 DNA sequence: TGCGCCAGCAGCATCGAAGGGACAGTAAACACCGGGGAGCTGTTTTTT. Protein: CASSIEGTVNTGELFF.

The V gene is TRBV9, the J gene TRBJ2-7, with 7 bases lining up with TRBD1. J was trimmed by 3 bases and V by 0 bases; bases with no gene match: 9. Germline-derived CDR1 and CDR2 are SGDLS and YYNGEE. The CDR3 extends over 16 amino acids. This chain's CDR3 is CASSVVQGVVIYEQYV. DNA for the CDR3: TGTGCCAGCAGCGTAGTGCAGGGGGTTGTAATCTACGAGCAGTACGTC.

The gene calls are TRBV11-2 and TRBJ1-5; D is undetermined. V was cut by 4 bases and J by 11 bases, with 18 bases left in between. Germline CDR1 and CDR2: SGHAT and FQNNGV. The CDR3 runs to 14 residues. CDR3 DNA sequence: TGTGCCAGCAGCTCGCTGACACTGCCTTTGGCCCAGCATTTT. It codes for CASSSLTLPLAQHF.

This clone was seen more than once but under ten times. This chain connects TRBV5-8 to TRBJ2-7, with D maybe TRBD1 (6 bases). The germline CDR1 and CDR2 sequences are SGHTS and YDEGEE. This CDR3 contains 15 residues. The germline V and J ends were trimmed by 3 bases and 0 bases, with 13 bases remaining between them. The CDR3 spells CASSSNGQISYEQYF. The CDR3 region has the DNA TGTGCCAGCAGCTCAAATGGACAGATCTCCTACGAGCAGTACTTC.

This clone was observed a handful of times. V gene TRBV4-3 combines with J gene TRBJ1-4, with 8 positions matching TRBD1. Germline assignment: CDR1 LGHNA and CDR2 YSLEER. This CDR3 is built from 19 residues. The junction had 10 bases not matched to a gene; V was cut back by 0 bases and J by 1 base. CDR3 bases: TGCGCCAGCAGCCAAGATCGGGCAGGGGGCGGTGGAACTAATGAAAAACTGTTTTTT. It encodes CASSQDRAGGGGTNEKLFF.

The V and J genes are TRBV19 and TRBJ1-5; D is possibly TRBD1 (5 bases). Germline-derived CDR1 and CDR2 are LNHDA and SQIVND (reference sequence). There are 13 residues in the CDR3. Between the trimmed V and J ends, which lost 5 bases and 3 bases, there was a span of 8 bases. In DNA, the CDR3 is TGTGCCAGTAGTCAGGACATCAATCAGCCCCAGCATTTT. Its protein is CASSQDINQPQHF.

This clone was seen only once. The rearrangement links TRBV11-3 to TRBJ2-5, with 9 bases that match TRBD1. Per germline, CDR1 SGHNT and CDR2 YENEEA. The CDR3 covers 16 residues. After removal of 5 bases from V and 5 bases from J, the junction contained 12 bases not matched to a gene. CDR3 bases: TGTGCCAGCAGCCCCGGGACAGGGATACAGGCGGAGACCCAGTACTTC. Translated, it gives CASSPGTGIQAETQYF.

The CDR3 DNA reads TGTGCCAGCAGCCTTTTTGGGACAGGGCCATACAATGAGCAGTTCTTC. Translating gives CASSLFGTGPYNEQFF. The chain has TRBV6-2 or TRBV6-3 and TRBJ2-1; TRBD1 matches 9 bases. The germline gives CDR1 MNHEY, CDR2 SVGEGT. This CDR3 is built from 16 residues. V gave up 6 bases and J gave up 4 bases; unmatched junction bases: 10.

The chain combines TRBV5-1 with TRBJ1-1; 9 bases map to TRBD1. J gave up 2 bases and V 7 bases, and 9 bases lay outside the gene matches. The CDR3 contains 15 residues. CDR1 and CDR2 from the germline V gene are SGHRS and YFSETQ. The CDR3 DNA reads TGCGCCAGCCGGCCGGGACAGGGTATTAACACTGAAGCTTTCTTT. It yields the protein CASRPGQGINTEAFF.

This clone appeared a single time. The genes are TRBV4-1 and TRBJ1-5; 10 bases align to TRBD1. Germline lookup yields CDR1 MGHRA and CDR2 YSYEKL. Trimming at V came to 4 bases and at J to 1 base, leaving 7 bases not matched to a gene. This CDR3 comprises 17 residues. The CDR3 bases are TGCGCCAGCAGCCGGTCCTCGGGACAGGGGAGCAATCAGCCCCAGCATTTT. Translation: CASSRSSGQGSNQPQHF.

The rearrangement links TRBV5-1 to TRBJ2-5; tentative D call: TRBD1 (5 bases). From germline, CDR1 is SGHRS and CDR2 YFSETQ. The CDR3 runs to 14 residues. The ends were cut back, 1 base at V and 5 bases at J, with 12 bases in the middle. In DNA, the CDR3 is TGCGCCAGCAGCTTGCAGGGCACAAGGGAGACCCAGTACTTC. Its protein product is CASSLQGTRETQYF.

The chain combines TRBV5-5 with TRBJ2-2; 7 bases map to TRBD1. This CDR3 has 16 residues. Germline loops: CDR1 SGHKS, CDR2 YYEKEE (reference sequence). V was clipped by 6 bases and J by 3 bases; unmatched bases: 11. This chain's CDR3 is CASTRQGGPYTGELFF. The CDR3 DNA sequence: TGTGCCAGCACCAGACAGGGCGGACCGTACACCGGGGAGCTGTTTTTT. Drawing the rest from reference TRBV5-5 and TRBJ2-2, the complete variable domain is DAGVTQSPTHLIKTRGQQVTLRCSPISGHKSVSWYQQVLGQGPQFIFQYYEKEERGRGNFPDRFSARQFPNYSSELNVNALLLGDSALYLCASTRQGGPYTGELFFGEGSRLTVL.

CDR3 in DNA: TGTGCCACCAGTGCCCTAGAGGGTCAGCCCCAGCATTTT. Its protein is CATSALEGQPQHF. The V gene is TRBV24-1, the J gene TRBJ1-5, with unresolved D. The germline CDR1 and CDR2 sequences are KGHDR and SFDVKD. The CDR3 spans 13 residues. V was cut by 5 bases and J by 6 bases, with 10 bases left in between.

Written as DNA, the CDR3 is TGCGCCAGCAGTTCAGGGAGGGGTAATTCACCCCTCCACTTT. Residues: CASSSGRGNSPLHF. The chain has TRBV10-1 and TRBJ1-6; D may be TRBD1 (5 bases). Per germline, CDR1 WNHNN and CDR2 SYGVQD (reference sequence). V was cut by 5 bases and J by 6 bases, with 11 bases left in between. The CDR3 contains 14 residues.

The V call is TRBV30, the J call TRBJ2-3; D might be TRBD2 (6 bases). CDR1 and CDR2 (germline): GTSNPN, SVGIG (reference sequence). The CDR3 sequence is 14 residues long. Trimming took 3 bases from V and 4 from J, leaving 14 bases between them. For the CDR3, the DNA is TGTGCCTGGAGCCGAGGAGGGTCTGCAGATACGCAGTATTTT. Its protein product is CAWSRGGSADTQYF.

This clone has only a few counts. The genes are TRBV19 and TRBJ2-2; 13 bases are a match to TRBD2. Germline CDR1 is LNHDA and CDR2 is SQIVND (reference sequence). V dropped 7 bases and J dropped 7; count of bases not matched to a gene: 12. The CDR3 has 17 residues. DNA of the CDR3: TGTGCCAGTACATTGCGAACTAGCGGGGGGGCAGGCGGGGAGCTGTTTTTT. This encodes CASTLRTSGGAGGELFF.

The chain is built from TRBV6-6 and TRBJ1-5; D possibly corresponds to TRBD1 (5 bases). The V and J ends lost 6 bases and 4 bases respectively, with 16 bases between them. CDR3 length equals 15 residues. Germline-derived CDR1 and CDR2 are MNHNY and SVGAGI (reference sequence). The CDR3 region is CASSDAGPLNQPQHF. The CDR3 DNA reads TGTGCCAGCAGCGACGCGGGACCCCTGAATCAGCCCCAGCATTTT.

The chain uses TRBV2 and TRBJ2-1, with 12 bases matching TRBD2. The CDR3 runs to 16 residues. Germline-derived CDR1 and CDR2 are SNHLY and FYNNEI. Trimming removed 5 bases from V and 3 bases from J; junction bases left unmatched: 5. CDR3 coding DNA: TGTGCCAGCAGTACTCGACTAGCGGGGGTCTACAATGAGCAGTTCTTC. Amino acid sequence: CASSTRLAGVYNEQFF.

This chain uses TRBV5-1 with TRBJ2-7; the match to TRBD1 covers 8 bases. Germline CDR1 and CDR2: SGHRS and YFSETQ. The V and J ends lost 5 bases and 2 bases, in that order; junction bases with no gene match: 3. The CDR3 length is 13 residues. CDR3 sequence reads: CASRRTGTYEQYF. The CDR3, as DNA: TGCGCCAGCAGGAGGACAGGGACCTACGAGCAGTACTTC.

On this clone itself: It is unclear where the CDR3 begins or ends on the DNA, so no DNA is shown, and the CDR3 is as TCRdb lists it. The chain couples TRBV9 to TRBJ2-3; TRBD1, the table's D call, was not compared with the DNA. Per the germline V gene, CDR1 is SGDLS and CDR2 is YYNGEE. The CDR3 spans 14 amino acids, including both terminal residues. The CDR3 is CASSVALGTDRRYF.